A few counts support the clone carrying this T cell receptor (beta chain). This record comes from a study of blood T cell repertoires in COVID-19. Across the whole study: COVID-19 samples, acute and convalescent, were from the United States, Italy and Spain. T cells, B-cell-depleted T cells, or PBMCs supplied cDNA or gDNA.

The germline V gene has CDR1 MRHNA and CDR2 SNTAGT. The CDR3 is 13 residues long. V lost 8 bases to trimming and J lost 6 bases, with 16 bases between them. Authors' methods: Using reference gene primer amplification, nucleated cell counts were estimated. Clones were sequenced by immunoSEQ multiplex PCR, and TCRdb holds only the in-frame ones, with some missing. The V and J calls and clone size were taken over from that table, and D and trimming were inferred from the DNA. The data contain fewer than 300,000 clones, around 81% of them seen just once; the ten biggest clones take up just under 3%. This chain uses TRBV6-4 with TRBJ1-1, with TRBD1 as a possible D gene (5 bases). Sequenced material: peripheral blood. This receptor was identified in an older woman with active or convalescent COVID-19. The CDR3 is CASGRGALAEAFF. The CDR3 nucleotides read TGTGCCAGCGGAAGGGGCGCGTTGGCTGAAGCTTTCTTT.